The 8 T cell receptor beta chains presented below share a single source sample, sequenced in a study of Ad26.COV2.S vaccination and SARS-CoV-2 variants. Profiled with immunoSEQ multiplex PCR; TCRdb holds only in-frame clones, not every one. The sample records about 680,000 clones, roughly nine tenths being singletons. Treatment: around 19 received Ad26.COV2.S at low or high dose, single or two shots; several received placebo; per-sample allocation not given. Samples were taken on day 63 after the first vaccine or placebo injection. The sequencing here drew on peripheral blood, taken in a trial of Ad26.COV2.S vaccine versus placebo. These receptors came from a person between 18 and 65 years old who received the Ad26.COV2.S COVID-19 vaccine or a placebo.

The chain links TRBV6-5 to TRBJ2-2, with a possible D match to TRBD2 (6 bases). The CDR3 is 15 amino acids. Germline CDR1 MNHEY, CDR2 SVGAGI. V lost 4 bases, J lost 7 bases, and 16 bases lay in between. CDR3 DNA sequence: TGTGCCAGCAGTTTAGGACGGGAGCGGAGCGGGGAGCTGTTTTTT. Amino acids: CASSLGRERSGELFF.

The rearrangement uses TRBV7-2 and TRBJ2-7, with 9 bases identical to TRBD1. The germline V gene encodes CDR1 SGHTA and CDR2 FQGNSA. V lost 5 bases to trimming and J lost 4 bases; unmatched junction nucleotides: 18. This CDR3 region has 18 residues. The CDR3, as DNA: TGTGCCAGCAGCGTCGACGCGGGGACAGGGCTTGGCCAGTACGAGCAGTACTTC. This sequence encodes CASSVDAGTGLGQYEQYF.

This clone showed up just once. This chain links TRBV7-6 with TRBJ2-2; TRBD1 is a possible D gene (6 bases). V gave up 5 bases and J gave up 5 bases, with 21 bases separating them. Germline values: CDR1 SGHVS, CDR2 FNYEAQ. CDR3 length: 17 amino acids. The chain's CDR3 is CASSNPYRVPSTGELFF. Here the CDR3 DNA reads TGTGCCAGCAGCAACCCCTACAGGGTTCCCTCGACCGGGGAGCTGTTTTTT.

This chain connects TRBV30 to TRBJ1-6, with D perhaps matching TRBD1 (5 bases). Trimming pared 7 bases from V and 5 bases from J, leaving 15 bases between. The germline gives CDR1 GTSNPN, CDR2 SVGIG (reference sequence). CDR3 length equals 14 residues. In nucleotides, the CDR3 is TGTGCCTCTACCTCAGGGTTGAATAATTCACCCCTCCACTTT. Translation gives CASTSGLNNSPLHF.

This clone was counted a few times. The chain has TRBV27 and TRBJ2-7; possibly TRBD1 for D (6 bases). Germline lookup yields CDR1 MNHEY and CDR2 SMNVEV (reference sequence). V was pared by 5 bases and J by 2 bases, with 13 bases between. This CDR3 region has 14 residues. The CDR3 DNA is TGTGCCAGCAGTCGGGACGGACAGCCCTACGAGCAGTACTTC. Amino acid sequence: CASSRDGQPYEQYF.

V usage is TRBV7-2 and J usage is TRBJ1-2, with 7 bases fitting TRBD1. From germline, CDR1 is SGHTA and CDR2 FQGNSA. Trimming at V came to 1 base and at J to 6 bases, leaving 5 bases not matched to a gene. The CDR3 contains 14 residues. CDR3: CASSLETGVHGYTF. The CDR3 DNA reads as TGTGCCAGCAGCTTAGAAACAGGGGTCCATGGCTACACCTTC.

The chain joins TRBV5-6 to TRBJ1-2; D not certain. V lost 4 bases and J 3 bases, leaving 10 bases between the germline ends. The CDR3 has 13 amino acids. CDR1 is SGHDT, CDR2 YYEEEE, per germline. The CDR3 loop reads CASSQTADYGYTF. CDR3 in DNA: TGTGCCAGCAGCCAGACGGCCGACTATGGCTACACCTTC. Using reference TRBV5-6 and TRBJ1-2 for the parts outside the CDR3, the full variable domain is DAGVTQSPTHLIKTRGQQVTLRCSPKSGHDTVSWYQQALGQGPQFIFQYYEEEERQRGNFPDRFSGHQFPNYSSELNVNALLLGDSALYLCASSQTADYGYTFGSGTRLTVV.

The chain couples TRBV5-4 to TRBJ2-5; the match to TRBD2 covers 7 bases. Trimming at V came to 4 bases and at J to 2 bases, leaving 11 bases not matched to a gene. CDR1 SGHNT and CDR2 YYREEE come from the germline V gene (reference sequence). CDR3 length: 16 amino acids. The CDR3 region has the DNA TGTGCCAGCAGCGCCGACAGCGGGACCCTACAAGAGACCCAGTACTTC. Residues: CASSADSGTLQETQYF. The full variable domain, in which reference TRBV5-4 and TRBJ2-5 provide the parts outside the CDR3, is ETGVTQSPTHLIKTRGQQVTLRCSSQSGHNTVSWYQQALGQGPQFIFQYYREEENGRGNFPPRFSGLQFPNYSSELNVNALELDDSALYLCASSADSGTLQETQYFGPGTRLLVL.